This T cell receptor (beta chain) was captured in a study of CD8+ T cells in alopecia areata. Overall study findings and caveats: Persistence of many expanded lesional clones was seen in scalp and blood during tofacitinib.

Treatment indicated: oral pan-JAK inhibitor, 5-10 mg twice daily. With regard to this clone: Its antigen is undetermined.

Investigators isolated RNA and reverse transcribed it into cDNA to act as the sequencing template. Sequencing used immunoSEQ multiplex PCR; TCRdb keeps in-frame clones, though not all of them. The sample holds 150,000 to 200,000 clones, around 60% seen once. This CDR3 comprises 16 residues. Looked up from germline, CDR1 is SGHRS and CDR2 is YFSETQ. The junction had 3 bases not matched to a gene; V was cut back by 3 bases and J by 1 base. The chain uses TRBV5-1 and TRBJ2-5, with 13 bases identical to TRBD2. The receptor was derived from a human donor with alopecia areata. Specimen: CD4+ T cells sorted from blood, collected between weeks 47 and 50, from a patient treated with tofacitinib. CDR3 region: CASSSGLAGVQETQYF. The CDR3 bases are TGCGCCAGCAGCTCCGGACTAGCGGGGGTCCAAGAGACCCAGTACTTC.